This TCR beta chain was identified in a study of blood T cells in healthy people across ages. Findings of the study overall: A roughly linear age-dependent decrease characterized TCR beta diversity per million T cells.

There are 15 residues in the CDR3. With 6 bases clipped from V and 9 bases from J, the junction kept 10 bases outside the gene matches. Germline-derived CDR1 and CDR2 are SGHAT and FQNNGV. The second PCR ran about 6 to 12 cycles with a sample-barcoded 5' primer and J-beta primers. MiXCR, run by TCRdb on the 5' RACE reads, gives a single entry per CDR3 protein. The sample lists about 730,000 distinct CDR3 sequences, 40% to 45% seen once, with approximately 22% in the top ten. Turning to this clonotype: Its antigen is not identified.

The TCR was taken from a woman aged 60-75 years in good health. Source material: blood. The rearrangement joins TRBV11-2 to TRBJ2-1; 11 bases fit TRBD2. CDR3 loop: CASRTLAGVAGEQFF. The CDR3 DNA sequence: TGTGCCAGCAGGACACTAGCGGGAGTGGCCGGTGAGCAGTTCTTC.